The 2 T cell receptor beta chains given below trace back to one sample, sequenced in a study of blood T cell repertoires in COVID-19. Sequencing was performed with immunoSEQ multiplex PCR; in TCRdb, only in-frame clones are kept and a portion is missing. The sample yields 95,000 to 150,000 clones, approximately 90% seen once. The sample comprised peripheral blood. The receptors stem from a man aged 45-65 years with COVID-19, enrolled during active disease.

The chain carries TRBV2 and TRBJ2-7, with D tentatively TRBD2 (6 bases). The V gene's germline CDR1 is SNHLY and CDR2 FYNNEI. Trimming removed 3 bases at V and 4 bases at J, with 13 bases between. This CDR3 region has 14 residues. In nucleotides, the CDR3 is TGTGCCAGCAGTGATGGAGGGTTTCCGTACGAGCAGTACTTC. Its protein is CASSDGGFPYEQYF.

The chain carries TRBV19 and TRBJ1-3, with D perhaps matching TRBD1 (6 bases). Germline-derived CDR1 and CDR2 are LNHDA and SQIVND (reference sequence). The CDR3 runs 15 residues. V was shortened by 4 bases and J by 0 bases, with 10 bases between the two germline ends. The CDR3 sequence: CASSTTGPSGNTIYF. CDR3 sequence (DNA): TGTGCCAGTAGTACTACAGGGCCCTCTGGAAACACCATATATTTT.